The clone carrying this TCR beta chain was counted a single time. The target antigen is unknown. The data are from a study of shared clonotypes between healthy human individuals. Whole-study context: Three CD4 naive, three CD4 memory, two CD8 naive and one CD8 memory plate were used per donor.

Germline values: CDR1 SGHAT, CDR2 FQDESV (reference sequence). The CDR3 totals 13 residues. Trimming took 5 bases from V and 2 from J; bases not matched to a gene: 3. Investigators divided CD4+ cells into CD45RA+ naive and CD45RA-negative memory subsets. Clones were read by immunoSEQ multiplex PCR, and TCRdb kept only the in-frame ones, dropping some. The sample includes over 2 million clones, 80% to 95% seen only once; the top ten take more than 0.35%. The study's findings and limits: Rarefaction demonstrated incomplete sorted-subset sequencing despite large depth. It was only blood that was sampled, and tissue repertoires likely differ.

The TCR originated in a man younger than 30 in good health. Some clones in this sample may be carry-over from other donors' samples. Sequencing input: naive CD4+ T cells from PBMCs. Subset reported: CD45RA+ positively selected. This chain connects TRBV11-1 to TRBJ2-7; 7 bases are a match to TRBD1. DNA for the CDR3: TGTGCCAGCAGCCCTGGGACAGCCTACGAGCAGTACTTC. This codes for CASSPGTAYEQYF. Using reference TRBV11-1 and TRBJ2-7 for the parts outside the CDR3, the full variable domain is EAEVAQSPRYKITEKSQAVAFWCDPISGHATLYWYRQILGQGPELLVQFQDESVVDDSQLPKDRFSAERLKGVDSTLKIQPAELGDSAMYLCASSPGTAYEQYFGPGTRLTVT.